This T cell receptor (beta chain) was captured by sequencing in a study of OX40 agonist ivuxolimab in advanced cancers. Concerning this clone: What it binds is unknown.

Profiled with immunoSEQ multiplex PCR; TCRdb holds only in-frame clones, not every one. The sample shows under 70,000 clones, about 90% of them seen only once. Peripheral blood came from all dose cohorts at three timepoints. Study results and caveats: Antigen specificity of clonally expanded peripheral T cells was not established.

The source of this sequence is an adult with an advanced solid tumor such as melanoma, head and neck, liver or kidney cancer. This sample comprised CD4+ or CD8+ T cells sorted from blood, obtained in a trial of the OX40 agonist ivuxolimab.

Here the CDR3 reads CASSSRDPTDTQYF. DNA for the CDR3: TGTGCCAGCAGCTCCAGGGACCCCACAGATACGCAGTATTTT. This chain links TRBV7-2 with TRBJ2-3; D assignment may be TRBD1 or TRBD2 (5 bases each). The CDR3 consists of 14 residues. Looked up from germline, CDR1 is SGHTA and CDR2 is FQGNSA. Trimming cost V 4 bases and J 2 bases, with 10 bases left between them.